The present T cell receptor (beta chain) was sequenced within a study of long-term antiretroviral therapy in people with HIV. Findings and limits, study-wide: Comparison with controls showed narrower CDR3 length ranges in HIV repertoires.

V was clipped by 0 bases and J by 9 bases, with 6 bases between them. Germline CDR1 is LNHDA and CDR2 is SQIVND (reference sequence). CDR3 length equals 13 residues. A word on this clone: Antigen unknown.

Investigators performed immunoSEQ version v3.0 at survey level. Profiled with immunoSEQ multiplex PCR; TCRdb holds only in-frame clones, not every one. The sample lists 20,000 to 25,000 clones; around 80% were seen once. The receptor's source is a woman between 25 and 40 years old with HIV. The J gene is TRBJ1-6, the V gene TRBV19; unclear D gene. This material consisted of unsorted PBMCs, taken 0.2 years after starting antiretroviral therapy. CDR3 region: CASSIDLTSPLHF. The CDR3 bases are TGTGCCAGTAGTATAGATCTCACTTCACCCCTCCACTTT. Using reference TRBV19 and TRBJ1-6 for the parts outside the CDR3, the full variable domain is DGGITQSPKYLFRKEGQNVTLSCEQNLNHDAMYWYRQDPGQGLRLIYYSQIVNDFQKGDIAEGYSVSREKKESFPLTVTSAQKNPTAFYLCASSIDLTSPLHFGNGTRLTVT.